This T cell receptor (beta chain) was documented in a study of T cells after yellow fever vaccination. TCRdb used MiXCR to reprocess the 5' RACE reads, holding one entry per CDR3 protein. The sample lists around 400,000 distinct CDR3 sequences, around a tenth seen once, with more than 15% in the top ten. Germline assignment: CDR1 LNHNV and CDR2 YYDKDF (reference sequence). The CDR3 is 16 amino acids. V was clipped by 5 bases and J by 4 bases, with 17 bases between them. Sequences were derived from PBMCs, sampled on the day of the first yellow fever vaccination. V is TRBV15 and J is TRBJ2-2; D unclear. The receptor was isolated from a man in his late teens or twenties who received the YFV17D yellow fever vaccine. CDR3 coding DNA: TGTGCCACCAGCTCCCAAGGGAAGGGTCTCACCGGGGAGCTGTTTTTT. Its protein is CATSSQGKGLTGELFF.